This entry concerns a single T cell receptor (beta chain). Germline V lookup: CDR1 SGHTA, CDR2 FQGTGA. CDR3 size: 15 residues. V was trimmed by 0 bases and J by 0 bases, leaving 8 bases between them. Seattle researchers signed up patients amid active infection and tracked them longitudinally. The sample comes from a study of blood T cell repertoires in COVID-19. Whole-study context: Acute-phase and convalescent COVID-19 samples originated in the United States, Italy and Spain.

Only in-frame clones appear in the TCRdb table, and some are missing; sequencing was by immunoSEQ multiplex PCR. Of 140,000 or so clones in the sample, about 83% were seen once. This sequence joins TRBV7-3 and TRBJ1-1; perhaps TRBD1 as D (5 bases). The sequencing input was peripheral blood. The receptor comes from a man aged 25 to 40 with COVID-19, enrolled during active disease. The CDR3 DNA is TGTGCCAGCAGCTTAACAGGGGAAATGAACACTGAAGCTTTCTTT. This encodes CASSLTGEMNTEAFF. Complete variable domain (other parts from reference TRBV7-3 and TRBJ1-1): GAGVSQTPSNKVTEKGKYVELRCDPISGHTALYWYRQSLGQGPEFLIYFQGTGAADDSGLPNDRFFAVRPEGSVSTLKIQRTERGDSAVYLCASSLTGEMNTEAFFGQGTRLTVV.